This T cell receptor beta chain was documented in a study of shared clonotypes between healthy human individuals (dated by TCRdb to the early 2020s). With respect to the entire study: Two women and a few men aged 18 to 49 years were included in the cohort. Per donor, leukapheresis produced somewhere between about 0.8 and 9.5 billion PBMCs. Blood TCR repertoires of a handful of healthy adults were deeply sequenced to estimate repertoire size and the extent of clonotype sharing between individuals. Libraries were prepared and TCR repertoires were sequenced by different laboratories using diverse techniques, in order to increase sequencing depth and limit assay-specific biases. For each donor, CD4 naive and CD4 memory were each given three plates, CD8 naive was given two plates, and CD8 memory was given one plate. Study-wide conclusions, independent of this receptor: Pairwise subsampling indicated that sequencing depth was expected to affect the degree of clonotype sharing among donors. Clonotypes shared by all four sorted-subset donors showed higher generation probabilities than non-shared clonotypes. Sharing across a few donors was observed for 4.5% to 6.5% of naive CD4, over 3% of naive CD8, about 2.5% of memory CD4, and less than 0.45% of memory CD8 clonotypes. Only blood was sampled, and tissue TCR repertoires likely differ from those in blood. Even with the large sequencing depth, rarefaction of the sorted-subset datasets indicated that sequencing was incomplete. Because the study included only a small number of donors, the genetic and exposure-history diversity represented was limited. Naive subsets generally had larger estimated clonotype richness than memory subsets did.

The donors were healthy, HIV-negative adults who had no recently reported acute infections or vaccinations. Every donor was a Caucasian adult residing in Nashville, Tennessee, USA. CD4+ T cells were enriched through magnetic negative selection, after which naive cells were positively selected on CD45RA and the remaining negative fraction served as the memory subset. Blood was collected by leukapheresis, and PBMCs were isolated by Ficoll-Histopaque density gradient centrifugation and then cryopreserved in liquid nitrogen vapor phase. Purity and quantity of every magnetically sorted T cell population were checked by analytical flow cytometry. Genomic DNA was isolated from every sorted fraction and measured by UV absorbance on a Nanodrop 2000c. Using the deep immunoSEQ assay, TCR CDR3 regions were amplified from genomic DNA by multiplex PCR. For each cell subset, the extracted genomic DNA was distributed evenly across all wells of several immunoSEQ 96-well plates, and each plate served as one replicate. Each replicate PCR for sorted subsets received about 210 ng genomic DNA, equal to 30,000 or so T cell genomes. The purified libraries were quantified using a Qubit 3.0 fluorometer, sized with a Bioanalyzer 2100, and then quantified again using the KAPA Library Quantification kit. A separate single-read 150-cycle Illumina NextSeq 550 flow cell was used to sequence each immunoSEQ 96-well plate. As for the authors' bioinformatics: Because the immunoSEQ output held only junctional sequences and lacked quality scores, the filtering could not match the filtering applied to full-length reads. To assign V/J genes and CDR3, sequences were annotated using PyIR, a Python wrapper for IgBLAST v1.9, with IMGT germline references. Reads were filtered out if the reads had weak V/J assignments (E-value above 1e-6), no CDR3, stop codons, out-of-frame junctions, or ambiguous translated residues. A V3J clonotype was defined by an identical inferred V gene, J gene, and CDR3 amino acid sequence. To compute the percentage overlap between repertoires, the number of shared unique clonotypes was divided by the size of the smaller repertoire. RTK rarefaction, the Chao1 estimator, and Recon v2.1 estimates of unobserved clonotypes were used to assess repertoire richness. OLGA was used to compute generation probabilities for all TCRbeta clonotypes that the gDNA method yielded from four donors. This immuneACCESS table, as held by TCRdb, lists in-frame sequences with V and J called but not all clones. Of the missing ones, under half trace to an unresolved V gene in checked studies; the others have no known cause. V and J calls and clone size come straight from that table; D and trimming were deduced from the DNA. Here the sample has about 1.5 million clones; 95% to 99% occur a single time. The top ten clonotypes cover 0.4% to 0.55% of the sample.

Details on this clone: It has no known antigen specificity. Base-call qualities are not available, and no considerably larger clone is one nucleotide away.

V has 4 bases trimmed and J has 8 bases trimmed; junction bases matching no gene number 11. Taken from the germline V gene (reference sequence), the CDR1 and CDR2 loops are MNHEY and SMNVEV. Including cysteine and phenylalanine, the CDR3 has 16 amino acids. Only the CDR3 DNA is retained, 48 bases long and in frame from the first base. The sample comprised naive CD4+ T cells sorted from blood. What the cell subset or site label conveys for this sample: CD45RA+ positively selected. The origin of this receptor is a man under 40 in good health. The rearranged chain carries TRBV27 and TRBJ2-1, with 10 central nucleotides matching TRBD2. The DNA sequence follows: TGTGCCAGCAGTTATGCCGGGACTAGCGTGTTCGATGAGCAGTTCTTC. It encodes CASSYAGTSVFDEQFF.